Reported below is one TCR beta chain. The data stem from a study of blood T cell repertoires in COVID-19. Produced via immunoSEQ multiplex PCR; TCRdb's table is partial and in-frame only. The sample consists of 200,000 or so clones, about nine tenths of them appearing once. With 0 bases clipped from V and 4 bases from J, the junction kept 14 bases outside the gene matches. The germline V gene has CDR1 LGHNA and CDR2 YSLEER. This CDR3 has 19 amino acids. The TCR was taken from a young man with COVID-19, enrolled during active disease. This chain links TRBV4-3 with TRBJ2-3; 9 positions match TRBD2. The sample was peripheral blood. The CDR3 DNA reads as TGCGCCAGCAGCCAAGATCTGAGGGGGGCTAGCGGGGTGCCAGATACGCAGTATTTT. Translation: CASSQDLRGASGVPDTQYF.